One and the same sample provided the 29 T cell receptor beta chains below, sequenced in a study of shared clonotypes between healthy human individuals. Assay used: immunoSEQ multiplex PCR; TCRdb lists only in-frame clones, some missing. The sample has about 1 million clones, roughly 70% seen once. The sequencing input was memory CD4+ T cells sorted from blood. Subset here: CD45RA-negative fraction. Receptors were obtained from a man between 18 and 29 years old in good health.

The chain links TRBV2 to TRBJ2-4; D possibly corresponds to TRBD2 (6 bases). The ends were cut back, 7 bases at V and 8 bases at J, with 9 bases in the middle. Germline loops: CDR1 SNHLY, CDR2 FYNNEI. There are 11 residues in the CDR3. As DNA, the CDR3 is TGTGCCAGCATCTTAGCGGACATTCAGTACTTC. This sequence encodes CASILADIQYF.

CDR3 region: CSAGAGTQYF. DNA of the CDR3: TGCAGTGCTGGGGCCGGGACCCAGTACTTC. The chain links TRBV20-1 to TRBJ2-5, with D tentatively TRBD1 (5 bases). Germline CDR1 DFQATT, CDR2 SNEGSKA (reference sequence). V dropped 5 bases and J dropped 7 bases, with 8 bases sitting between them. The CDR3 length is 10 residues.

In this sample, this clone turned up a few times. The V call is TRBV6-1, the J call TRBJ1-6; possibly TRBD1 for D (6 bases). Trimming removed 0 bases from V and 5 bases from J, with 17 bases in between. The CDR3 sequence is 18 residues long. CDR1 MNHNS and CDR2 SASEGT come from the germline V gene. The CDR3 protein is CASSEAGGWAGNNSPLHF. The DNA for the CDR3 is TGTGCCAGCAGTGAAGCAGGGGGGTGGGCAGGCAATAATTCACCCCTCCACTTT.

V and J are TRBV5-1 and TRBJ1-3; D not certain. The CDR3 totals 13 residues. The V and J ends lost 5 bases and 0 bases respectively, with 6 bases between them. The germline V gene has CDR1 SGHRS and CDR2 YFSETQ. This CDR3 reads CASRWSSGNTIYF. In DNA, the CDR3 is TGCGCCAGCAGATGGAGCTCTGGAAACACCATATATTTT.

The chain recombines TRBV10-2 with TRBJ2-7; 11 bases are shared with TRBD1. Germline CDR1 reads WSHSY; CDR2 reads SAAADI. The CDR3 is 15 amino acids. The ends lost 7 bases at V and 2 bases at J; junction bases unmatched: 7. This chain's CDR3 is CASNFRDRGAYEQYF. The CDR3 bases are TGCGCCAGCAATTTCCGGGACAGGGGGGCCTACGAGCAGTACTTC.

The chain employs TRBV2 and TRBJ2-7, with D perhaps given as TRBD1 or TRBD2 (5 bases each). V was cut by 7 bases and J by 0 bases, with 13 bases left in between. The CDR3 runs to 14 residues. Germline V gene lookup returns CDR1 SNHLY and CDR2 FYNNEI. CDR3 in DNA: TGTGCCAGCACCCCGGGACCAAGCTCCTACGAGCAGTACTTC. As protein: CASTPGPSSYEQYF.

V usage is TRBV7-3 and J usage is TRBJ2-5; the D gene is possibly TRBD2 (6 bases). Germline loops: CDR1 SGHTA, CDR2 FQGTGA. There are 14 residues in the CDR3. V was shortened by 2 bases and J by 3 bases, with 10 bases between the two germline ends. The CDR3 bases are TGTGCCAGCAGCTTACAAGGCGGGGAAGAGACCCAGTACTTC. Residues: CASSLQGGEETQYF.

The chain couples TRBV14 to TRBJ2-4; D is ambiguous. V was shortened by 3 bases and J by 6 bases, with 9 bases between the two germline ends. The CDR3 spans 13 residues. Germline values: CDR1 SGHDN, CDR2 FVKESK. The CDR3 region is CASSHRPGNIQYF. The CDR3 DNA reads TGTGCCAGCAGCCATAGGCCGGGAAACATTCAGTACTTC.

This clone appeared once. The gene calls are TRBV7-9 and TRBJ2-1; the D is unclear. Germline CDR1 is SEHNR and CDR2 is FQNEAQ (reference sequence). The CDR3 covers 14 residues. Trimming took 5 bases from V and 6 from J, leaving 14 bases between them. CDR3 in amino acids: CASSVKREVNEQFF. The CDR3 nucleotides read TGTGCCAGCAGCGTAAAGAGAGAGGTCAATGAGCAGTTCTTC.

This clone appeared once. The chain joins TRBV7-2 to TRBJ2-7, with TRBD1 identical over 7 bases. V lost 5 bases to trimming and J lost 7 bases; unmatched junction nucleotides: 11. Germline V lookup: CDR1 SGHTA, CDR2 FQGNSA. The CDR3 covers 14 residues. CDR3 bases: TGTGCCAGCAGCCCTCGACAGGGCCTCTGGGAGCAGTACTTC. This sequence encodes CASSPRQGLWEQYF.

This rearrangement joins TRBV30 to TRBJ1-5; perhaps TRBD1 as D (5 bases). Germline CDR1 is GTSNPN and CDR2 is SVGIG (reference sequence). The V end was cut by 2 bases, the J end by 3 bases, with 17 bases between. The CDR3 has 16 residues. For the CDR3, the DNA is TGTGCCTGGAGTTCCCCCCGGGACGGACACAATCAGCCCCAGCATTTT. Amino acid sequence: CAWSSPRDGHNQPQHF.

This clone was counted only a few times. At one of its ends the junction is not consistent with the germline gene, which may arise from a read error. The chain has TRBV2 and TRBJ2-5; perhaps D is TRBD1 or TRBD2 (5 bases each). The V gene's germline CDR1 is SNHLY and CDR2 FYNNEI. The CDR3 totals 14 residues. CDR3 coding DNA: TGTGCCAGCAGTGTTCTAGCCCAAGGGGAGAGCCAGTACTTC. Translated, it gives CASSVLAQGESQYF. The full variable domain, its missing parts supplied by reference TRBV2 and TRBJ2-5, is EPEVTQTPSHQVTQMGQEVILRCVPISNHLYFYWYRQILGQKVEFLVSFYNNEISEKSEIFDDQFSVERPDGSNFTLKIRSTKLEDSAMYFCASSVLAQGESQYFGPGTRLLVL.

This clone was counted a few times. The rearrangement uses TRBV19 and TRBJ1-4; TRBD1 agrees at 10 bases. CDR3 length equals 16 residues. Germline CDR1 and CDR2: LNHDA and SQIVND (reference sequence). The V segment lost 8 bases and the J segment 4 bases; nucleotides outside the gene matches: 10. CDR3 sequence reads: CASSKGTGDGNEKLFF. The CDR3 DNA follows: TGTGCCAGTTCGAAGGGGACAGGGGATGGTAATGAAAAACTGTTTTTT.

The chain combines TRBV4-1 with TRBJ1-2; the match to TRBD1 covers 10 bases. The length of the CDR3 is 16 residues. V shed 1 base, J shed 2 bases, and the junction held 4 bases outside the gene matches. Germline values: CDR1 MGHRA, CDR2 YSYEKL. The CDR3 region has the DNA TGCGCCAGCAGCCAAGGGGCGGGACAGGGGAACTATGGCTACACCTTC. This codes for CASSQGAGQGNYGYTF.

The genes are TRBV19 and TRBJ1-5, with no clear D. This CDR3 has 15 residues. Germline lookup yields CDR1 LNHDA and CDR2 SQIVND (reference sequence). V lost 5 bases, J lost 0 bases, and 11 bases lay in between. The CDR3 region has the DNA TGTGCCAGTAGTTCCTTAGCTGGTAGCAATCAGCCCCAGCATTTT. This gives the protein CASSSLAGSNQPQHF.

The chain links TRBV11-2 to TRBJ2-3; 9 nucleotides align to TRBD2. Germline CDR1 reads SGHAT; CDR2 reads FQNNGV. The CDR3 extends over 17 amino acids. With V trimmed by 0 bases and J by 4 bases, 8 bases remained unmatched. The CDR3 here is CASSLEPLAGFSDTQYF. CDR3 in DNA: TGTGCCAGCAGCTTAGAACCCCTAGCGGGGTTTTCAGATACGCAGTATTTT.

The V call is TRBV2, the J call TRBJ1-1; D call uncertain. Between the trimmed V and J ends, which lost 3 bases and 0 bases, there was a span of 8 bases. CDR3 length: 14 amino acids. The germline V gene has CDR1 SNHLY and CDR2 FYNNEI. CDR3 loop: CASSDTQLNTEAFF. CDR3 bases: TGTGCCAGCAGTGATACCCAGTTGAACACTGAAGCTTTCTTT. The full variable domain, with the rest looked up from reference TRBV2 and TRBJ1-1, is EPEVTQTPSHQVTQMGQEVILRCVPISNHLYFYWYRQILGQKVEFLVSFYNNEISEKSEIFDDQFSVERPDGSNFTLKIRSTKLEDSAMYFCASSDTQLNTEAFFGQGTRLTVV.

The chain carries TRBV5-1 and TRBJ2-5; 8 positions match TRBD2. J gave up 3 bases and V 3 bases, and 19 bases lay outside the gene matches. This CDR3 is 19 amino acids long. Per germline, CDR1 SGHRS and CDR2 YFSETQ. The CDR3 loop is CASSWSGSRVLVQKETQYF. CDR3 bases: TGCGCCAGCAGCTGGAGCGGGAGTAGGGTTTTGGTCCAAAAAGAGACCCAGTACTTC. Using reference TRBV5-1 and TRBJ2-5 for the parts outside the CDR3, the full variable domain is KAGVTQTPRYLIKTRGQQVTLSCSPISGHRSVSWYQQTPGQGLQFLFEYFSETQRNKGNFPGRFSGRQFSNSRSEMNVSTLELGDSALYLCASSWSGSRVLVQKETQYFGPGTRLLVL.

The V and J genes are TRBV5-1 and TRBJ2-7; 8 nucleotides agree with TRBD1. V shed 3 bases, J shed 5 bases, and the junction held 10 bases outside the gene matches. This CDR3 comprises 15 residues. From germline, CDR1 is SGHRS and CDR2 YFSETQ. The CDR3 protein is CASSWTGTGNNEQYF. The CDR3, as DNA: TGCGCCAGCAGCTGGACCGGGACAGGAAACAACGAGCAGTACTTC. The whole variable domain, filled in from reference TRBV5-1 and TRBJ2-7, reads KAGVTQTPRYLIKTRGQQVTLSCSPISGHRSVSWYQQTPGQGLQFLFEYFSETQRNKGNFPGRFSGRQFSNSRSEMNVSTLELGDSALYLCASSWTGTGNNEQYFGPGTRLTVT.

The chain recombines TRBV5-1 with TRBJ1-1, with no clear D. V shed 3 bases and J shed 1 base, with 7 bases lying between them. The germline gives CDR1 SGHRS, CDR2 YFSETQ. The CDR3 has 13 residues. CDR3 nucleotide sequence: TGCGCCAGCAGCTCAGTGGGGAACACTGAAGCTTTCTTT. Encoded protein: CASSSVGNTEAFF.

This rearrangement joins TRBV5-1 to TRBJ2-7; TRBD1 or TRBD2 may be the D gene (5 bases each). Germline V gene data show CDR1 as SGHRS and CDR2 as YFSETQ. Trimming shortened V by 3 bases and J by 2 bases, and 15 bases separated the two germline ends. The CDR3 is 15 amino acids. CDR3 residues: CASSSSGTRTYEQYF. The CDR3 coding sequence is TGCGCCAGCAGCTCATCCGGGACGAGGACCTACGAGCAGTACTTC.

The chain employs TRBV11-3 and TRBJ1-6; D unclear. V lost 5 bases and J 0 bases, leaving 11 bases between the germline ends. Germline V lookup: CDR1 SGHNT, CDR2 YENEEA. CDR3 length: 16 amino acids. In nucleotides, the CDR3 is TGTGCCAGCAGCGCGCAGAATATCTCCTATAATTCACCCCTCCACTTT. Its protein is CASSAQNISYNSPLHF.

For this clone: This CDR3 is also generated by other DNA sequences in the sample. This chain uses TRBV18 with TRBJ1-5; D ambiguous. The V end lost 3 bases, the J end lost 4 bases, and 7 bases lay between the germline ends. Germline lookup yields CDR1 KGHSH and CDR2 LQKENI. CDR3 length equals 13 residues. The CDR3 loop reads CASSPDGNQPQHF. The DNA for the CDR3 is TGTGCCAGCTCACCCGACGGTAATCAGCCCCAGCATTTT.

This sequence joins TRBV15 and TRBJ2-5; maybe TRBD2 (5 bases). With 1 base removed from V and 5 bases from J, the gap between germline ends came to 11 bases. This CDR3 comprises 14 residues. Germline CDR1 is LNHNV and CDR2 is YYDKDF (reference sequence). The CDR3 spells CATSRGGQAETQYF. The CDR3 coding sequence is TGTGCCACCAGCAGAGGAGGGCAGGCCGAGACCCAGTACTTC.

The chain joins TRBV7-8 to TRBJ1-3, with D possibly being TRBD1 (5 bases). Trimming took 3 bases from V and 8 from J, leaving 20 bases between them. Germline V gene lookup returns CDR1 SGHVS and CDR2 FQNEAQ. CDR3 size: 16 residues. CDR3 DNA sequence: TGTGCCAGCAGCTTGGAAAGACCGGGGGTCTCGGACACCATATATTTT. Protein sequence: CASSLERPGVSDTIYF.

On this clone itself: With a much larger clone just one base away, this may be a read error. This sample also contains other DNA sequences that code for the same CDR3. The chain links TRBV7-9 to TRBJ1-1; 9 bases fit TRBD1. Trimming cost V 3 bases and J 4 bases; bases outside gene matches: 0. The CDR3 spans 13 residues. Germline V gene data show CDR1 as SEHNR and CDR2 as FQNEAQ (reference sequence). CDR3 DNA: TGTGCCAGCAGCTTGACAGGGGGCACTGAAGCTTTCTTT. Its translation: CASSLTGGTEAFF.

This clone was detected only once. One base away lies a much larger clone, so this may be a sequencing read error. This chain joins TRBV5-1 and TRBJ1-2, with D tentatively TRBD1 (5 bases). The V and J ends lost 4 bases and 3 bases respectively, with 10 bases between them. Germline CDR1 reads SGHRS; CDR2 reads YFSETQ. CDR3 length: 13 residues. The CDR3 region is CASSRDLYYGYTF. The CDR3 region has the DNA TGCGCCAGCAGCCGGGACTTATACTATGGCTACACCTTC.

About this clone itself: This sample includes further DNA sequences coding for the same CDR3. The CDR3 here is CASSPDRSYEQYF. The CDR3 DNA is TGTGCCAGCTCGCCGGACCGATCCTACGAGCAGTACTTC. The chain employs TRBV18 and TRBJ2-7; D is undetermined. V was trimmed by 6 bases and J by 1 base, leaving 10 bases between them. The CDR3 totals 13 residues. The germline gives CDR1 KGHSH, CDR2 LQKENI.

The rearrangement uses TRBV7-2 and TRBJ1-3; D is ambiguous. The CDR3 totals 14 residues. Germline CDR1 is SGHTA and CDR2 is FQGNSA. Trimming cost V 5 bases and J 0 bases, with 8 bases left between them. The CDR3 is CASSGYDSGNTIYF. Here the CDR3 DNA reads TGTGCCAGCAGCGGCTATGACTCTGGAAACACCATATATTTT.